Listed below are T cell receptor beta chains from one sample, sequenced in a study of T cell repertoires in aging, cancer and after chemotherapy. MiXCR, applied by TCRdb to the multiplex PCR reads, yields one record per CDR3 protein. The sample shows 9,000 or so distinct CDR3 sequences, 23% of them seen only once. The sample was blood. The receptor set was obtained from a human donor with a blood cancer. The donor label of this sample is uncertain. CDR3s include the opening cysteine and the closing phenylalanine or tryptophan. Fields, in order: D gene, J gene, clone size, V gene, CDR3 DNA, CDR3 protein. A D gene is named only where the DNA matches it firmly. Size tells how often a clone was seen (once, few, many) or the class of an expanded clone, and some rows leave it out.

D: .; J: TRBJ2-7; size: .; V: TRBV27; DNA: TGTGCCAGCAGTTCCTCGAAGTGGGCCTCCCCCTCCTACGAGCAGTACTTC; CDR3: CASSSSKWASPSYEQYF
D: .; J: TRBJ2-5; size: medium-sized; V: TRBV7-6; DNA: TGTGCCAGCAGCATAAATCCGGGCCAAGAGACCCAGTACTTC; CDR3: CASSINPGQETQYF
D: TRBD1; J: TRBJ1-5; size: medium-sized; V: TRBV19; DNA: TGTGCCAGTAGTATAGATGGACAGGGAGGGCAGCCCCAGCATTTT; CDR3: CASSIDGQGGQPQHF
D: .; J: TRBJ1-4; size: .; V: TRBV7-6; DNA: TGTGCCAGCAGCTTAGGGGCTTCGGGTGAAAAACTGTTTTTT; CDR3: CASSLGASGEKLFF
D: TRBD2; J: TRBJ2-1; size: few; V: TRBV7-9; DNA: TGTGCCAGCAGCCATAGCGGGAGTAGGGCGCGCACCTACAATGAGCAGTTCTTC; CDR3: CASSHSGSRARTYNEQFF
D: .; J: TRBJ2-1; size: medium-sized; V: TRBV19; DNA: TGTGCCAGTAGACAGGGAGCTTACAATGAGCAGTTCTTC; CDR3: CASRQGAYNEQFF
D: .; J: TRBJ2-1; size: .; V: TRBV10-3; DNA: TGTGCCATCAGTGACGGGACGAACAATGAGCAGTTCTTC; CDR3: CAISDGTNNEQFF
D: TRBD1; J: TRBJ2-1; size: .; V: TRBV7-3; DNA: TGTGCCAGCAGCTTAATGGGGGCCGGGACAGGGGGCTACAATGAGCAGTTCTTC; CDR3: CASSLMGAGTGGYNEQFF
D: TRBD2; J: TRBJ2-7; size: .; V: TRBV10-3; DNA: TGTGCCATCAGCGGGAGGAGGGACTACGAGCAGTACTTC; CDR3: CAISGRRDYEQYF
D: .; J: TRBJ2-3; size: .; V: TRBV9; DNA: TGTGCCAGCAGCGGGACACCGGGGCTCTGGGATACGCAGTATTTT; CDR3: CASSGTPGLWDTQYF
D: .; J: TRBJ2-7; size: .; V: TRBV7-6; DNA: TGTGCCAGCAGCTTAGAGGGGGGGACTGGATACGAGCAGTACTTC; CDR3: CASSLEGGTGYEQYF
D: .; J: TRBJ2-2; size: medium-sized; V: TRBV5-4; DNA: TGTGCCAGCAGGCTGACACTGAACACCGGGGAGCTGTTTTTT; CDR3: CASRLTLNTGELFF
D: .; J: TRBJ2-6; size: .; V: TRBV12-3/TRBV12-4; DNA: TGTGCCAGCAGTTTCCCCTTTCGGGGGTCTAGATCTGGGGCCAACGTCCTGACTTTC; CDR3: CASSFPFRGSRSGANVLTF
D: TRBD1; J: TRBJ2-7; size: .; V: TRBV25-1; DNA: TGTGCCAGCAGTGCCCGGGACAGCCTCTACGAGCAGTACTTC; CDR3: CASSARDSLYEQYF
D: .; J: TRBJ2-5; size: medium-sized; V: TRBV6-5; DNA: TGTGCCAGCAGTTACGGTCAAGCGGGCTGGGGAGAGACCCAGTACTTC; CDR3: CASSYGQAGWGETQYF
D: .; J: TRBJ2-7; size: medium-sized; V: TRBV19; DNA: TGTGCCAGTAGTCCCGGACAGCTTTACGAGCAGTACTTC; CDR3: CASSPGQLYEQYF
D: .; J: TRBJ2-1; size: medium-sized; V: TRBV27; DNA: TGTGCCAGCAAGAAAGGGCGGGAATCCTACAATGAGCAGTTCTTC; CDR3: CASKKGRESYNEQFF
D: .; J: TRBJ1-1; size: .; V: TRBV27; DNA: TGTGCCAGCAGTTTTATAATGAACACTGAAGCTTTCTTT; CDR3: CASSFIMNTEAFF
D: .; J: TRBJ1-5; size: many; V: TRBV7-6; DNA: TGTGCCAGCAGCTTATCCGGGGCATATCAGCCCCAGCATTTT; CDR3: CASSLSGAYQPQHF
D: .; J: TRBJ2-1; size: .; V: TRBV12-3/TRBV12-4; DNA: TGTGCCAGCAGTGTACGGGCTCTTAAAAATGAGCAGTTCTTC; CDR3: CASSVRALKNEQFF
D: .; J: TRBJ2-1; size: medium-sized; V: TRBV30; DNA: TGTGCCTGGACAAGACCCAGCGGGTATGAGCAGTTCTTC; CDR3: CAWTRPSGYEQFF
D: .; J: TRBJ1-2; size: many; V: TRBV6-1; DNA: TGTGCCAGCAGAATGGGTGGGACCGCTAACTATGGCTACACCTTC; CDR3: CASRMGGTANYGYTF
D: .; J: TRBJ1-1; size: few; V: TRBV12-3/TRBV12-4; DNA: TGTGCCAGCAGTAGGGGTGAATTCCGTGTTACTGAAGCTTTCTTT; CDR3: CASSRGEFRVTEAFF
D: .; J: TRBJ1-2; size: medium-sized; V: TRBV6-5; DNA: TGTGCCAGCAGCCCCAAAACCGGGACACTTAACTATGGCTACACCTTC; CDR3: CASSPKTGTLNYGYTF
D: .; J: TRBJ2-2; size: medium-sized; V: TRBV6-6; DNA: TGTGCCAGCAGTTTCCGGACCTGGGAAGGGTCCGGGGAGCTGTTTTTT; CDR3: CASSFRTWEGSGELFF
D: TRBD1; J: TRBJ2-3; size: .; V: TRBV28; DNA: TGTGCCAGCAGTTTTTCCACAGGGGTAGATACGCAGTATTTT; CDR3: CASSFSTGVDTQYF
D: .; J: TRBJ1-1; size: .; V: TRBV20-1; DNA: TGCAGTGCTAGGCCGAACACTGAAGCTTTCTTT; CDR3: CSARPNTEAFF
D: .; J: TRBJ2-1; size: medium-sized; V: TRBV27; DNA: TGTGCCAGCAGTTTAACTCCGGGCGGGACTGAGCAGTTCTTC; CDR3: CASSLTPGGTEQFF
D: .; J: TRBJ2-5; size: .; V: TRBV12-3/TRBV12-4; DNA: TGTGCCAGCAGTTTACTAGGAGGACCCCAAGAGACCCAGTACTTC; CDR3: CASSLLGGPQETQYF
D: .; J: TRBJ1-2; size: few; V: TRBV28; DNA: TGTGCCAGCAGTTCACCGAGGGGAATTAACTATGGCTACACCTTC; CDR3: CASSSPRGINYGYTF
D: .; J: TRBJ1-2; size: .; V: TRBV7-2; DNA: TGTGCCAGCAGCCCTACGATCTATGGCTACACCTTC; CDR3: CASSPTIYGYTF
D: TRBD1; J: TRBJ2-7; size: .; V: TRBV5-1; DNA: TGCGCCAGCAGCTTGGGACAGGGCTACACCTACGAGCAGTACTTC; CDR3: CASSLGQGYTYEQYF
D: TRBD1; J: TRBJ2-3; size: many; V: TRBV18; DNA: TGTGCCAGCTCAACCCGGGACAGGGGCACAGATACGCAGTATTTT; CDR3: CASSTRDRGTDTQYF
D: .; J: TRBJ2-7; size: medium-sized; V: TRBV30; DNA: TGTGCCTGGAGTCCTCCAGGCGCCTACGAGCAGTACTTC; CDR3: CAWSPPGAYEQYF
D: TRBD2; J: TRBJ2-1; size: few; V: TRBV24-1; DNA: TGTGCCACCAGTAGTGTCCTAGCGGGAGAGGGTGAGCAGTTCTTC; CDR3: CATSSVLAGEGEQFF
D: .; J: TRBJ2-7; size: few; V: TRBV30; DNA: TGTGCCTGGAGTGGGGGGATGGGGTTAGCCTACGAGCAGTACTTC; CDR3: CAWSGGMGLAYEQYF
D: .; J: TRBJ1-1; size: few; V: TRBV6-5; DNA: TGTGCCAGCAGATTACAGGGTAACATGAACACTGAAGCTTTCTTT; CDR3: CASRLQGNMNTEAFF
D: .; J: TRBJ2-7; size: many; V: TRBV19; DNA: TGTGCCAGTCCCTGTGGGTTCTTGAAGGGGTGCGAGCAGTACTTC; CDR3: CASPCGFLKGCEQYF
D: TRBD2; J: TRBJ2-1; size: many; V: TRBV6-1; DNA: TGTGCCAGCAGTGAAGGGCTAGCGGGAACCGGGAATGAGCAGTTCTTC; CDR3: CASSEGLAGTGNEQFF
D: .; J: TRBJ2-1; size: .; V: TRBV12-5; DNA: TGTGCTAGTGGTTCACCGACAGGTGTCGAGCAGTTCTTC; CDR3: CASGSPTGVEQFF
D: .; J: TRBJ1-1; size: many; V: TRBV11-2; DNA: TGTGCCAGCAGCTTCAGGACCACCCGGGTTGAAGCTTTCTTT; CDR3: CASSFRTTRVEAFF
D: .; J: TRBJ2-1; size: medium-sized; V: TRBV11-1; DNA: TGTGCCAGCAGCTCCGGGACTCAACCCTACAATGAGCAGTTCTTC; CDR3: CASSSGTQPYNEQFF
D: TRBD1; J: TRBJ2-7; size: medium-sized; V: TRBV19; DNA: TGTGCCAGTACGGGACAGGGAGCCTACGAGCAGTACTTC; CDR3: CASTGQGAYEQYF
D: .; J: TRBJ2-7; size: .; V: TRBV7-3; DNA: TGTGCCAGCAGCTCTGGGGGCGGGAGTTACGAGCAGTACTTC; CDR3: CASSSGGGSYEQYF
D: TRBD2; J: TRBJ2-3; size: few; V: TRBV7-9; DNA: TGTGCCAGCAGCTTACGGGGTTGGACTAGTGACACAGATACGCAGTATTTT; CDR3: CASSLRGWTSDTDTQYF
D: .; J: TRBJ1-2; size: medium-sized; V: TRBV6-1; DNA: TGTGCCAGCAGTGAAGATTTTATGAGGGGCGATGGCTACACCTTC; CDR3: CASSEDFMRGDGYTF
D: TRBD1; J: TRBJ1-5; size: few; V: TRBV30; DNA: TGTGCCTGGCAGACAGGGGACAATCAGCCCCAGCATTTT; CDR3: CAWQTGDNQPQHF
D: TRBD2; J: TRBJ2-1; size: medium-sized; V: TRBV19; DNA: TGTGCCAGTAGTACGCCGGGACTAGAGGTCGAGCAGTTCTTC; CDR3: CASSTPGLEVEQFF
D: .; J: TRBJ2-2; size: .; V: TRBV6-6; DNA: TGTGCCAGCAGTCCGCAGGGTGGGAAAGGCGGGGAGCTGTTTTTT; CDR3: CASSPQGGKGGELFF
D: TRBD2; J: TRBJ2-2; size: medium-sized; V: TRBV12-3/TRBV12-4; DNA: TGTGCCAGCAGGGGGGGAGGGACGAACACCGGGGAGCTGTTTTTT; CDR3: CASRGGGTNTGELFF